The sequence of this T cell receptor beta chain was determined in a study of blood T cell repertoires in COVID-19. The germline V and J ends were trimmed by 6 bases and 7 bases, with 12 bases remaining between them. Germline-derived CDR1 and CDR2 are ENHRY and SYGVKD. The CDR3 loop spans 12 amino acids. The table came from immunoSEQ multiplex PCR; TCRdb's copy has only in-frame clones and leaves some out. This table holds tens of thousands of clones, roughly four fifths found once. Sequencing was carried out using peripheral blood. This receptor was obtained from a man aged 50-59 years with active or convalescent COVID-19. The gene calls are TRBV10-3 and TRBJ1-2; D possibly corresponds to TRBD1 (5 bases). The DNA for the CDR3 is TGTGCCATCAGCGAGGCGGGGGGTGGCTACACCTTC. Its protein is CAISEAGGGYTF.